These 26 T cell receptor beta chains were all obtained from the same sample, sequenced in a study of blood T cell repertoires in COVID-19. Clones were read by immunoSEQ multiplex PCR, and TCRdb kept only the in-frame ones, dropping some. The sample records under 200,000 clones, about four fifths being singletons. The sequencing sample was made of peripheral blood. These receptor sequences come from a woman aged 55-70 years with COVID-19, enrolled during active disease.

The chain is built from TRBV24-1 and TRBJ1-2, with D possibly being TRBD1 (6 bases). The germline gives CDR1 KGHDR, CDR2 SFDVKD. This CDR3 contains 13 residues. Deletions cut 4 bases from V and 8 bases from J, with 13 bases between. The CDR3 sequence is CATSESTGIGYTF. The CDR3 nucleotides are TGTGCCACCAGTGAATCCACAGGGATAGGCTACACCTTC.

The CDR3 loop reads CASSEGGSSYNEQFF. CDR3 in DNA: TGTGCCAGCAGTGAGGGGGGGAGCTCCTACAATGAGCAGTTCTTC. The chain couples TRBV5-4 to TRBJ2-1; D possibly corresponds to TRBD2 (7 bases). CDR1 is SGHNT and CDR2 is YYREEE in the germline V gene (reference sequence). This CDR3 is 15 amino acids long. V lost 5 bases, J lost 0 bases, and 12 bases lay in between.

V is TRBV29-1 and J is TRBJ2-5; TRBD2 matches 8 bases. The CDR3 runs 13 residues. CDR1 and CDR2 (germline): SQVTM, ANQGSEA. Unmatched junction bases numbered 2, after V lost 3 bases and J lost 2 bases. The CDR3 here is CSVDTSGQETQYF. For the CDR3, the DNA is TGCAGCGTTGATACTAGCGGACAAGAGACCCAGTACTTC.

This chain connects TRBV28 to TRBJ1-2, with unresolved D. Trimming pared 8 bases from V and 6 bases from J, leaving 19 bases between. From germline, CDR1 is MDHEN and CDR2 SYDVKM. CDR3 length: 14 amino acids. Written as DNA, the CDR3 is TGTGCCAGCGGTCGGACGGGCGGGAGAGATGGCTACACCTTC. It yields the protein CASGRTGGRDGYTF.

This CDR3 is CASSSRTGLSPLHF. In nucleotides, the CDR3 is TGTGCCAGCAGTTCTCGGACAGGGTTGTCACCCCTCCACTTT. The genes are TRBV27 and TRBJ1-6, with 8 bases identical to TRBD1. This CDR3 is 14 amino acids long. Trimming at V came to 4 bases and at J to 10 bases, leaving 6 bases not matched to a gene. In germline, CDR1 is MNHEY, CDR2 SMNVEV (reference sequence).

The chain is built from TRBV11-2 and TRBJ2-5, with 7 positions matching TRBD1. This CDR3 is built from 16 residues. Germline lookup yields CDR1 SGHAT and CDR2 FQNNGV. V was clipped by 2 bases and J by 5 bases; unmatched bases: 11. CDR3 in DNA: TGTGCCAGCAGCTTATCACCGCCAGGGGGTCCGGAGACCCAGTACTTC. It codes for CASSLSPPGGPETQYF.

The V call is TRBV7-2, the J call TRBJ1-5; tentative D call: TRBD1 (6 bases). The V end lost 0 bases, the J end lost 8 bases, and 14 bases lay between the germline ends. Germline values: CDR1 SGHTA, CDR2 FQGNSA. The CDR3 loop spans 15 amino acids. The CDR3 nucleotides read TGTGCCAGCAGCTTAGCGTACCAGGGGTGGGAGCCCCAGCATTTT. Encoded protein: CASSLAYQGWEPQHF.

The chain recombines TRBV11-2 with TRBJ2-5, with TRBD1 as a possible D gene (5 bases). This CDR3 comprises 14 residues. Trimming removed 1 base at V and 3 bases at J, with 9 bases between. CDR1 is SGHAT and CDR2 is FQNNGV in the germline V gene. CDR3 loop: CASSLGQGEETQYF. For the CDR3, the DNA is TGTGCCAGCAGCTTAGGTCAGGGTGAAGAGACCCAGTACTTC.

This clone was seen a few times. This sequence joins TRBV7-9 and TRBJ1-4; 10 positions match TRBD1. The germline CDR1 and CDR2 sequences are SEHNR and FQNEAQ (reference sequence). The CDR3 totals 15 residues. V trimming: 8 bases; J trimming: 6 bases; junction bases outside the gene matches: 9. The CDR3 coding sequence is TGTGCCAGCCAAGACAGGGGGCGAGCGGATGAAAAACTGTTTTTT. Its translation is CASQDRGRADEKLFF. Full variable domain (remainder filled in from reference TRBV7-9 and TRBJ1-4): DTGVSQNPRHKITKRGQNVTFRCDPISEHNRLYWYRQTLGQGPEFLTYFQNEAQLEKSRLLSDRFSAERPKGSFSTLEIQRTEQGDSAMYLCASQDRGRADEKLFFGSGTQLSVL.

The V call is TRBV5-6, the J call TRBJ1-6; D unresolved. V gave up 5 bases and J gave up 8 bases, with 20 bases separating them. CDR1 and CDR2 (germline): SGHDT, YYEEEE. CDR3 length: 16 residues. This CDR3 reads CASRQTLGRNDSPLHF. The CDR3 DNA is TGTGCCAGCAGACAAACACTGGGCCGTAATGATTCACCCCTCCACTTT.

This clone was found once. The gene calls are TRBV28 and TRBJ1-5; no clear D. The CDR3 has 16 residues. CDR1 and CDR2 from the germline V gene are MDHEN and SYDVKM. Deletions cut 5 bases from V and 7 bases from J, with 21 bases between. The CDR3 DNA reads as TGTGCCAGCAGTCAAACTATAAGGACTCCCGGGCAGCCCCAGCATTTT. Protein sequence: CASSQTIRTPGQPQHF.

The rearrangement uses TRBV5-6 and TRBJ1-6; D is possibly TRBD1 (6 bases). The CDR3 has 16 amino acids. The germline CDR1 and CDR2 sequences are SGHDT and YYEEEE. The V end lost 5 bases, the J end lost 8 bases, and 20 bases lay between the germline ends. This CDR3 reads CASRTSTQGSHSPLHF. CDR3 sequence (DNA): TGTGCCAGCAGGACATCGACACAGGGTAGCCATTCACCCCTCCACTTT.

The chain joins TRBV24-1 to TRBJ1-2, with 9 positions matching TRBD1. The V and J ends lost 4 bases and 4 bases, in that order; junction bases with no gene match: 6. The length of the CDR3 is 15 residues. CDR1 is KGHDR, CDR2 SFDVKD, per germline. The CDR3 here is CATSESGTGSYGYTF. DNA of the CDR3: TGTGCCACCAGTGAATCCGGGACAGGGAGCTATGGCTACACCTTC.

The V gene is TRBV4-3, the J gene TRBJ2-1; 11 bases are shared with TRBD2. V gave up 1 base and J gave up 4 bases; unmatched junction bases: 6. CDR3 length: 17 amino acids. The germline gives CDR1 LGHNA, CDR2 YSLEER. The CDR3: CASSQGTSGGLYNEQFF. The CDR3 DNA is TGCGCCAGCAGCCAAGGAACTAGCGGGGGTCTTTACAATGAGCAGTTCTTC.

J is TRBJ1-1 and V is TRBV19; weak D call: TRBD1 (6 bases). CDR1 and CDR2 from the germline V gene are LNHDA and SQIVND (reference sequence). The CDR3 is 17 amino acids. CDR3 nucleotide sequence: TGTGCACTCATACCGGGGGGGACACCTATTGTGAACACTGAAGCTTTCTTT. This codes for CALIPGGTPIVNTEAFF.

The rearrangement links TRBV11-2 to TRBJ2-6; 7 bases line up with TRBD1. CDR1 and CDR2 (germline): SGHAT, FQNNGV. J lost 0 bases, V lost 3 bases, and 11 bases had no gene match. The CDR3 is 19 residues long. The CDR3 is CASSFRTGAIFSGANVLTF. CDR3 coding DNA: TGTGCCAGCAGCTTTAGAACAGGGGCTATATTCTCTGGGGCCAACGTCCTGACTTTC.

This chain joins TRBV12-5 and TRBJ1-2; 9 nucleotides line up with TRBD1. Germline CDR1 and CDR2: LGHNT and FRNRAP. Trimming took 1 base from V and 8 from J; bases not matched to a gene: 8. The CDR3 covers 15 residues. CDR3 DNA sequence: TGTGCTAGTGGTTTGGGGCCACAGGGGGCAGGGGGCTACACCTTC. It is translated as CASGLGPQGAGGYTF. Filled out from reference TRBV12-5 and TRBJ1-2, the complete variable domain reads DARVTQTPRHKVTEMGQEVTMRCQPILGHNTVFWYRQTMMQGLELLAYFRNRAPLDDSGMPKDRFSAEMPDATLATLKIQPSEPRDSAVYFCASGLGPQGAGGYTFGSGTRLTVV.

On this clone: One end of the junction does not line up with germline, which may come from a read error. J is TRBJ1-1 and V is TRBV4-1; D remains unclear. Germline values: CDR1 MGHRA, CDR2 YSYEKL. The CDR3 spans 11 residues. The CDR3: CASSQDQRVLF. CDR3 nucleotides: TGCGCCAGCAGCCAAGATCAGCGGGTACTCTTT.

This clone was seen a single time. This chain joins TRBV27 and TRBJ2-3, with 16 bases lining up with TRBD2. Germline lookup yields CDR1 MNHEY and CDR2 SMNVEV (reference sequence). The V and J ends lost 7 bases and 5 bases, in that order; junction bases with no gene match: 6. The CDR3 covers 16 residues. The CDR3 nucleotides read TGTGCCAGCACCTCCGGGACTAGCGGGAGGGGAGATACGCAGTATTTT. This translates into CASTSGTSGRGDTQYF.

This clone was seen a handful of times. In DNA form, the CDR3 reads TGTGCCAGCAGTAAACGCGGGAGCTCCTATAATTCACCCCTCCACTTT. Translated: CASSKRGSSYNSPLHF. The genes are TRBV28 and TRBJ1-6; D is undetermined. The CDR3 totals 16 residues. Germline CDR1 and CDR2: MDHEN and SYDVKM. V was trimmed by 5 bases and J by 0 bases, leaving 11 bases between them.

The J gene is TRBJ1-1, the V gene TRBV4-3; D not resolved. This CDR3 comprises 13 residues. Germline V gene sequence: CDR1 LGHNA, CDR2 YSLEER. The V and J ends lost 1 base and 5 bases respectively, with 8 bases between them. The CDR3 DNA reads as TGCGCCAGCAGCCAAGTAGCGGGGACTGAAGCTTTCTTT. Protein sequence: CASSQVAGTEAFF.

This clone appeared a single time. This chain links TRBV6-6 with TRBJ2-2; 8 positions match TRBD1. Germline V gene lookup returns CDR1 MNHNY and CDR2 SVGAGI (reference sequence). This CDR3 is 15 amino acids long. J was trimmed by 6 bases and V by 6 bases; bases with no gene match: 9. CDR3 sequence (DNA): TGTGCCAGCAGCCCTCAGGGGGCCTCGGCCGGGGAGCTGTTTTTT. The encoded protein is CASSPQGASAGELFF.

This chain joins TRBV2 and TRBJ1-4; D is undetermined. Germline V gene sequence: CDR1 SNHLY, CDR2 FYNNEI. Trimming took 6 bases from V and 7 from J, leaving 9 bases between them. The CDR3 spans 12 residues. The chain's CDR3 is CASSAYSEKLFF. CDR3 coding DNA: TGTGCCAGCAGCGCCTATAGTGAAAAACTGTTTTTT.

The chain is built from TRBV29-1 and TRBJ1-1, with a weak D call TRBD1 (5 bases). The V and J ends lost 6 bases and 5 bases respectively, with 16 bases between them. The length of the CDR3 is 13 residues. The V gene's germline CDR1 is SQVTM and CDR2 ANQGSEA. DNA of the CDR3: TGCAGCGTCGTTATAGGACAAGGTACTGAAGCTTTCTTT. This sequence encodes CSVVIGQGTEAFF. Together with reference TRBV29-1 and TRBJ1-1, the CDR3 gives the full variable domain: SAVISQKPSRDICQRGTSLTIQCQVDSQVTMMFWYRQQPGQSLTLIATANQGSEATYESGFVIDKFPISRPNLTFSTLTVSNMSPEDSSIYLCSVVIGQGTEAFFGQGTRLTVV.

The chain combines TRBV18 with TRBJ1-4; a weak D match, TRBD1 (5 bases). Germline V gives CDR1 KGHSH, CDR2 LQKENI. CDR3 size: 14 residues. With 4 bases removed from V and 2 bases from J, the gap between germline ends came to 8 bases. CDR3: CASSLQGTNEKLFF. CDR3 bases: TGTGCCAGCTCACTGCAGGGTACTAATGAAAAACTGTTTTTT.

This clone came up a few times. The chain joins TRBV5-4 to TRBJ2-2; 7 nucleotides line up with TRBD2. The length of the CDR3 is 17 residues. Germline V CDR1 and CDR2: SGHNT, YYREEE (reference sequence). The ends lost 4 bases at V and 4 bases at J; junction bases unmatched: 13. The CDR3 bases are TGTGCCAGCAGCCACCCCTCCAGCGGGATGGTCACCGGGGAGCTGTTTTTT. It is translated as CASSHPSSGMVTGELFF.